What follows describes a single TCR beta chain. This entry is derived from a study of shared clonotypes between healthy human individuals. V was pared by 3 bases and J by 4 bases, with 6 bases of the junction left unmatched. CDR1 is SGHTA, CDR2 FQGTGA, per germline. The CDR3 contains 15 residues. Replicate PCRs run on sorted subsets employed roughly 180 ng DNA, approximately 30,000 T cell genomes. TCRdb's table, derived via immunoSEQ multiplex PCR, lists solely in-frame clones and lacks some. The data show 2 million to 2.5 million clones, 85% to 95% seen once. The chain combines TRBV7-3 with TRBJ2-3, with 8 bases lining up with TRBD2. This receptor was obtained from a man in his late teens or twenties in good health. Some clones in this sample may be carry-over from other donors' samples. The sample consisted of naive CD4+ T cells from PBMCs. The sample's subset: CD45RA+ positively selected. The CDR3 protein is CASSLLAGLADTQYF. In DNA, the CDR3 is TGTGCCAGCAGCTTGTTAGCGGGGCTGGCAGATACGCAGTATTTT.